A single sample gave rise to the 8 T cell receptor beta chains below, sequenced in a study of blood T cell repertoires in COVID-19. TCRdb's table, derived via immunoSEQ multiplex PCR, lists solely in-frame clones and lacks some. The sample lists about half a million clones; roughly nine tenths were seen once. Sequencing used PBMCs or T cells enriched from blood (not recorded which). These receptors were obtained from a woman aged 60 to 75 who had recovered from COVID-19.

The chain couples TRBV2 to TRBJ2-7; a possible D gene is TRBD2 (5 bases). The V gene's germline CDR1 is SNHLY and CDR2 FYNNEI. The CDR3 spans 14 residues. V lost 4 bases to trimming and J lost 3 bases, with 13 bases between them. The CDR3 nucleotides are TGTGCCAGCAGTGGTCCTGAGGGTTACTACGAGCAGTACTTC. Translation: CASSGPEGYYEQYF.

The table lists this clone with a count of one. The CDR3 DNA is TGTGCCAGCAGCACAGGGTCCCACTATGGCTACACCTTC. Amino acid sequence: CASSTGSHYGYTF. The genes are TRBV12-3 or TRBV12-4 and TRBJ1-2; D may be TRBD1 (6 bases). With 6 bases removed from V and 3 bases from J, the gap between germline ends came to 11 bases. The CDR3 contains 13 residues.

The chain joins TRBV12-3 or TRBV12-4 to TRBJ1-6; D unclear. The CDR3 has 13 residues. Trimming pared 7 bases from V and 10 bases from J, leaving 14 bases between. CDR3 loop: CASTAWGVSPLHF. The CDR3 coding sequence is TGTGCCAGCACTGCCTGGGGAGTGTCACCCCTCCACTTT.

The gene calls are TRBV7-6 and TRBJ2-3, with 8 bases fitting TRBD1. The CDR3 sequence is 14 residues long. Germline CDR1 SGHVS, CDR2 FNYEAQ. V lost 4 bases, J lost 5 bases, and 5 bases stayed unmatched. CDR3 in amino acids: CASSSQTGVDTQYF. Written as DNA, the CDR3 is TGTGCCAGCAGCTCGCAGACAGGGGTAGATACGCAGTATTTT.

The CDR3 DNA follows: TGTGCCACCAGTGCCCAGTTCTACGAGCAGTACGTC. It specifies CATSAQFYEQYV. The gene calls are TRBV24-1 and TRBJ2-7; D remains unclear. The CDR3 has 12 amino acids. V was cut by 5 bases and J by 3 bases, with 7 bases left in between. Germline loops: CDR1 KGHDR, CDR2 SFDVKD.

The chain uses TRBV3-1 (or the pseudogene TRBV3-2) and TRBJ2-7, with 8 positions matching TRBD2. The CDR3 has 16 amino acids. Germline V lookup: CDR1 LGHDT, CDR2 YNNKEL (reference sequence). J was trimmed by 2 bases and V by 6 bases; bases with no gene match: 12. In nucleotides, the CDR3 is TGTGCCAGCAGACGCGAGACTAGCGTCGGAGCCTACGAGCAGTACTTC. This encodes CASRRETSVGAYEQYF.

The chain joins TRBV24-1 to TRBJ1-5, with D maybe TRBD1 (6 bases). Between the trimmed V and J ends, which lost 6 bases and 0 bases, there was a span of 11 bases. The CDR3 totals 15 residues. Germline CDR1 KGHDR, CDR2 SFDVKD. DNA for the CDR3: TGTGCCACCAGTCGGGCAGGGGATAGCAATCAGCCCCAGCATTTT. Translation: CATSRAGDSNQPQHF.

This chain uses TRBV7-7 with TRBJ2-3, with TRBD2 matching 9 bases. There are 16 residues in the CDR3. Germline V gene data show CDR1 as SSHAT and CDR2 as FNYEAQ (reference sequence). V lost 1 base to trimming and J lost 0 bases; unmatched junction nucleotides: 2. The CDR3 loop is CASSLGGTSSTDTQYF. The CDR3 DNA is TGTGCCAGCAGCTTAGGTGGGACTAGCAGCACAGATACGCAGTATTTT.